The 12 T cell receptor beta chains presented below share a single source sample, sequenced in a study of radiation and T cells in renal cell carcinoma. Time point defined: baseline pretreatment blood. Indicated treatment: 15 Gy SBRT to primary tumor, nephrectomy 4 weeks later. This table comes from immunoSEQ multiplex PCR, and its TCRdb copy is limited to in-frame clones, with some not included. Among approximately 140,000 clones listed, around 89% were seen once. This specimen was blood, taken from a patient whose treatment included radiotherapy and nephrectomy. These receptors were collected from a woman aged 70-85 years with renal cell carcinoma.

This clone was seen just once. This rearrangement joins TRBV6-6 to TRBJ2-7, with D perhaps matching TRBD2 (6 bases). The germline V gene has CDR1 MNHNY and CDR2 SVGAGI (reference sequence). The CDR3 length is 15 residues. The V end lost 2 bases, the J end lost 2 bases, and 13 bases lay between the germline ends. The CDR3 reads CASSYGGTQAYEQYF. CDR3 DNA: TGTGCCAGCAGTTACGGGGGGACGCAAGCCTACGAGCAGTACTTC.

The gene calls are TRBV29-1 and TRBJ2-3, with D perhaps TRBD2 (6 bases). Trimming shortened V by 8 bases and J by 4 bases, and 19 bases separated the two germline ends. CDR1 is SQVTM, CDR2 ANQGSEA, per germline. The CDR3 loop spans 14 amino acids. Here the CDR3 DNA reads TGCAGCCTCCGGGACTGGGAAGTAGCAGATACGCAGTATTTT. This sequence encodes CSLRDWEVADTQYF.

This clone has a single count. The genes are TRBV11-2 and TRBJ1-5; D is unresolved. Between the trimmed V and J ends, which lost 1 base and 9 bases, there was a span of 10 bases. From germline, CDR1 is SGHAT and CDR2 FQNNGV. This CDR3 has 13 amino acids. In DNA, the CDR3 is TGTGCCAGCAGCTTAGGGGTGGACCGGCCCCAGCATTTT. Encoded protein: CASSLGVDRPQHF.

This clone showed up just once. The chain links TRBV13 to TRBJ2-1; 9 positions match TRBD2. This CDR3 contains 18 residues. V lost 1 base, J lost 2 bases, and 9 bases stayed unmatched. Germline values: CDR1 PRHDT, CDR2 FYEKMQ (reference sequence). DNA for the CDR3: TGTGCCAGCAGCTTAGAAAGGCCGGGACTAGCAACCTACAATGAGCAGTTCTTC. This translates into CASSLERPGLATYNEQFF. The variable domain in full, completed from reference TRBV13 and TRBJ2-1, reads AAGVIQSPRHLIKEKRETATLKCYPIPRHDTVYWYQQGPGQDPQFLISFYEKMQSDKGSIPDRFSAQQFSDYHSELNMSSLELGDSALYFCASSLERPGLATYNEQFFGPGTRLTVL.

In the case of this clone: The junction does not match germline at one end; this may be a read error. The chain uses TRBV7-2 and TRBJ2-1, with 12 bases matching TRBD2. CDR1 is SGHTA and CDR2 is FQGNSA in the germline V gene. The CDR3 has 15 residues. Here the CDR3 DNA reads TGTGCCAGCAGCCTAGCGGGGGGGCTCTTTGGTGAGCAGTTCTTC. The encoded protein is CASSLAGGLFGEQFF.

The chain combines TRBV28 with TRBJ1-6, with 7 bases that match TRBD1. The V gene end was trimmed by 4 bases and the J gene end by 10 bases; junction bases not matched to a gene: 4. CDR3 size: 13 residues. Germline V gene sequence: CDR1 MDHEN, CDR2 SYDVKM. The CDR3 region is CASSSGTASPLHF. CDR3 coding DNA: TGTGCCAGCAGTTCGGGGACAGCCTCACCCCTCCACTTT. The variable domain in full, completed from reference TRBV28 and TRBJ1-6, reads DVKVTQSSRYLVKRTGEKVFLECVQDMDHENMFWYRQDPGLGLRLIYFSYDVKMKEKGDIPEGYSVSREKKERFSLILESASTNQTSMYLCASSSGTASPLHFGNGTRLTVT.

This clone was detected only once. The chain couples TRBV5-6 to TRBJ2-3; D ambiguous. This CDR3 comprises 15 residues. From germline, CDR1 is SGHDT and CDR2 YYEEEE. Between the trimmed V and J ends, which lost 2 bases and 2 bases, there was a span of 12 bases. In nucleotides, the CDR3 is TGTGCCAGCAGCTTTATTAGATCCCACACAGATACGCAGTATTTT. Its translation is CASSFIRSHTDTQYF. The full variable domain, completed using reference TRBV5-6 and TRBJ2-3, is DAGVTQSPTHLIKTRGQQVTLRCSPKSGHDTVSWYQQALGQGPQFIFQYYEEEERQRGNFPDRFSGHQFPNYSSELNVNALLLGDSALYLCASSFIRSHTDTQYFGPGTRLTVL.

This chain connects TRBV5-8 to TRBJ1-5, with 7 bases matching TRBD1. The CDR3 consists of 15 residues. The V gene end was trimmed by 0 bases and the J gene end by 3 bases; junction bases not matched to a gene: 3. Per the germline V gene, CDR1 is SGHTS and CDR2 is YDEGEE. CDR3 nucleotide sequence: TGTGCCAGCAGCTTGGGGCAGGGGGACAATCAGCCCCAGCATTTT. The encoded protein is CASSLGQGDNQPQHF.

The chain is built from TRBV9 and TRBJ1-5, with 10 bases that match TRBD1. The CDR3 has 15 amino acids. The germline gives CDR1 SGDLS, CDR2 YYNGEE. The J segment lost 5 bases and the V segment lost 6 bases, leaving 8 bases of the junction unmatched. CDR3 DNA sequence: TGTGCCAGCACCCCAGACAGGGGGCGCGATCAGCCCCAGCATTTT. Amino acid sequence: CASTPDRGRDQPQHF.

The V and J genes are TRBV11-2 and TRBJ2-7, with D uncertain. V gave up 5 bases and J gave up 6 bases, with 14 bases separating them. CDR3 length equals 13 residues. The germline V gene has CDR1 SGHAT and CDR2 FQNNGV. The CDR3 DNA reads TGTGCCAGCAGCCCCGGAGCCCCTCTCGAGCAGTACTTC. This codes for CASSPGAPLEQYF.

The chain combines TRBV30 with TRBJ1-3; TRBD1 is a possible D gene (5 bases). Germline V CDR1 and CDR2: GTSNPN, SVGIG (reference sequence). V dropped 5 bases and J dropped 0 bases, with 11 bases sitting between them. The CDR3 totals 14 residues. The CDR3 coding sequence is TGTGCCTGGGGGGGGTACTCCTCTGGAAACACCATATATTTT. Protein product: CAWGGYSSGNTIYF.

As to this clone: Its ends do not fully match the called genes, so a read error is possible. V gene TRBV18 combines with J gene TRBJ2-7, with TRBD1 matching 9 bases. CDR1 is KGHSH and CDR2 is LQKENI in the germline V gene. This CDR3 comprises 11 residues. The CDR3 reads CASSPGQGYTF. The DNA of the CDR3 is TGTGCCAGCTCGCCCGGACAGGGGTATACCTTC. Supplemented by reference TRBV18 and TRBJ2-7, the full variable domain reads NAGVMQNPRHLVRRRGQEARLRCSPMKGHSHVYWYRQLPEEGLKFMVYLQKENIIDESGMPKERFSAEFPKEGPSILRIQQVVRGDSAAYFCASSPGQGYTFGPGTRLTVT.